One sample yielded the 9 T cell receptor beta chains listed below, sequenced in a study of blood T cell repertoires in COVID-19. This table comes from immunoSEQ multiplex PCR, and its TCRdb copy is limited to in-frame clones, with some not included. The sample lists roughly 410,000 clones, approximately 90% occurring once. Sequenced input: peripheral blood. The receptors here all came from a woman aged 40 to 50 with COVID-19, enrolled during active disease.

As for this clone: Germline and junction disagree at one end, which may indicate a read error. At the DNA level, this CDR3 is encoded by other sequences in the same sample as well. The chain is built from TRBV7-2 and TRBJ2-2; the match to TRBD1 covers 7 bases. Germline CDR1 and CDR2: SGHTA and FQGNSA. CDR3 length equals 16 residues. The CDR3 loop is CASRHRQGANTGELFF. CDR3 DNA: TGTGCCAGCAGACATAGACAGGGAGCGAACACTGGGGAGCTGTTTTTT.

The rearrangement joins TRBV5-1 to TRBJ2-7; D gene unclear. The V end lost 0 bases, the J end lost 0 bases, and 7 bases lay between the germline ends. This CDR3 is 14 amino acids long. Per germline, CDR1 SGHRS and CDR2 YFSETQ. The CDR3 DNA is TGCGCCAGCAGCTTGGTCGGTAGCTCCTACGAGCAGTACTTC. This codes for CASSLVGSSYEQYF.

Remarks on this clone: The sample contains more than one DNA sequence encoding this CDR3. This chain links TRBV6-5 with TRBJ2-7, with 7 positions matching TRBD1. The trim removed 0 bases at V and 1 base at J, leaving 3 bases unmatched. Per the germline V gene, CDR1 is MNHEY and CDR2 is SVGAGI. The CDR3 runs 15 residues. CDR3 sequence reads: CASSYSRDRSYEQYF. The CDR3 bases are TGTGCCAGCAGTTACTCCCGGGACAGATCCTACGAGCAGTACTTC.

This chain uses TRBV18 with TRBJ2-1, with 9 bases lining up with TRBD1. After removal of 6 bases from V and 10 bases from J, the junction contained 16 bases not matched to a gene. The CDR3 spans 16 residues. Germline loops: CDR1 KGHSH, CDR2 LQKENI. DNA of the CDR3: TGTGCCAGCTCGCCCACGGGGACAGGGTTGACCGGGGAGCAGTTCTTC. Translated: CASSPTGTGLTGEQFF. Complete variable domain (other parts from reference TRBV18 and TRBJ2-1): NAGVMQNPRHLVRRRGQEARLRCSPMKGHSHVYWYRQLPEEGLKFMVYLQKENIIDESGMPKERFSAEFPKEGPSILRIQQVVRGDSAAYFCASSPTGTGLTGEQFFGPGTRLTVL.

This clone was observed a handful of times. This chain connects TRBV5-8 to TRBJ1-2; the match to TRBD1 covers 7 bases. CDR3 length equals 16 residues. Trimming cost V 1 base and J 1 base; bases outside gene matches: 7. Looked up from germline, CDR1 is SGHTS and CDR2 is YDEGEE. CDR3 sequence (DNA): TGTGCCAGCAGCTTGAGACCAGGGGGTTTTAACTATGGCTACACCTTC. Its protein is CASSLRPGGFNYGYTF. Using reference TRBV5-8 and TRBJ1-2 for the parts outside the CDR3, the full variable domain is EAGVTQSPTHLIKTRGQQATLRCSPISGHTSVYWYQQALGLGLQFLLWYDEGEERNRGNFPPRFSGRQFPNYSSELNVNALELEDSALYLCASSLRPGGFNYGYTFGSGTRLTVV.

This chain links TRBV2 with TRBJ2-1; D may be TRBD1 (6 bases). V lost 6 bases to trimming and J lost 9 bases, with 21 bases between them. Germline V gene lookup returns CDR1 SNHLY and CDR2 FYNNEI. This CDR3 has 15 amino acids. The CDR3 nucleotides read TGTGCCAGCAGCATTACAGGGATTCTGGGGGCTGAGCAGTTCTTC. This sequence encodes CASSITGILGAEQFF.

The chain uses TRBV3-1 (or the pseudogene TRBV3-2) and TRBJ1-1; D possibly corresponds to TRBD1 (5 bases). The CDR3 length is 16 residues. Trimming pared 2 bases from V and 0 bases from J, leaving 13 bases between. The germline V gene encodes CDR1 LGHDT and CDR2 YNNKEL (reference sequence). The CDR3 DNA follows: TGTGCCAGCAGCCAACCGTCTTTGACAGTGAACACTGAAGCTTTCTTT. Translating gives CASSQPSLTVNTEAFF.

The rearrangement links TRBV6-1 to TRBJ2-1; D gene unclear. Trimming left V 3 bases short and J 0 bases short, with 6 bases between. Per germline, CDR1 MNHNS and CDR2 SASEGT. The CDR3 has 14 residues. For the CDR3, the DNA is TGTGCCAGCAGTGACAGTTTCTCCTACAATGAGCAGTTCTTC. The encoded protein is CASSDSFSYNEQFF.

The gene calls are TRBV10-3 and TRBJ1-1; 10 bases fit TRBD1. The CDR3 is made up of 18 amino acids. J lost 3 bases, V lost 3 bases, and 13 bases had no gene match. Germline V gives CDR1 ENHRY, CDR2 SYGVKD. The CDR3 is CAISDNFDRGPVDTEAFF. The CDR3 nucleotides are TGTGCCATCAGTGATAATTTCGACAGGGGGCCTGTGGACACTGAAGCTTTCTTT.